This T cell receptor beta chain comes out of a study of blood T cells in healthy people across ages. Study-level findings and limits: Older individuals had lower TCR beta diversity per million T cells (the decline was roughly linear).

A sample-barcoded 5' primer and a J-beta primer mix were used in a second PCR of roughly 6 to 11 cycles. TCRdb re-called the 5' RACE reads through MiXCR, storing one row per CDR3 protein. The table records hundreds of thousands of distinct CDR3 sequences, around 31% of them present only once. Germline V CDR1 and CDR2: MNHNS, SASEGT. The CDR3 consists of 15 residues. V lost 3 bases to trimming and J lost 8 bases; unmatched junction nucleotides: 6. There are many counts of this clonotype. Its antigen remains unidentified. Donors were healthy Caucasian individuals from Russia aged roughly 6 to 90. This chain joins TRBV6-1 and TRBJ2-1, with 11 bases aligning to TRBD2. The specimen was blood. The source of this sequence is a woman of 80 years or more in good health. The CDR3 nucleotides read TGTGCCAGCAGTGATAGCGGGGGGGCCGGAGATGAGCAGTTCTTC. Protein sequence: CASSDSGGAGDEQFF.